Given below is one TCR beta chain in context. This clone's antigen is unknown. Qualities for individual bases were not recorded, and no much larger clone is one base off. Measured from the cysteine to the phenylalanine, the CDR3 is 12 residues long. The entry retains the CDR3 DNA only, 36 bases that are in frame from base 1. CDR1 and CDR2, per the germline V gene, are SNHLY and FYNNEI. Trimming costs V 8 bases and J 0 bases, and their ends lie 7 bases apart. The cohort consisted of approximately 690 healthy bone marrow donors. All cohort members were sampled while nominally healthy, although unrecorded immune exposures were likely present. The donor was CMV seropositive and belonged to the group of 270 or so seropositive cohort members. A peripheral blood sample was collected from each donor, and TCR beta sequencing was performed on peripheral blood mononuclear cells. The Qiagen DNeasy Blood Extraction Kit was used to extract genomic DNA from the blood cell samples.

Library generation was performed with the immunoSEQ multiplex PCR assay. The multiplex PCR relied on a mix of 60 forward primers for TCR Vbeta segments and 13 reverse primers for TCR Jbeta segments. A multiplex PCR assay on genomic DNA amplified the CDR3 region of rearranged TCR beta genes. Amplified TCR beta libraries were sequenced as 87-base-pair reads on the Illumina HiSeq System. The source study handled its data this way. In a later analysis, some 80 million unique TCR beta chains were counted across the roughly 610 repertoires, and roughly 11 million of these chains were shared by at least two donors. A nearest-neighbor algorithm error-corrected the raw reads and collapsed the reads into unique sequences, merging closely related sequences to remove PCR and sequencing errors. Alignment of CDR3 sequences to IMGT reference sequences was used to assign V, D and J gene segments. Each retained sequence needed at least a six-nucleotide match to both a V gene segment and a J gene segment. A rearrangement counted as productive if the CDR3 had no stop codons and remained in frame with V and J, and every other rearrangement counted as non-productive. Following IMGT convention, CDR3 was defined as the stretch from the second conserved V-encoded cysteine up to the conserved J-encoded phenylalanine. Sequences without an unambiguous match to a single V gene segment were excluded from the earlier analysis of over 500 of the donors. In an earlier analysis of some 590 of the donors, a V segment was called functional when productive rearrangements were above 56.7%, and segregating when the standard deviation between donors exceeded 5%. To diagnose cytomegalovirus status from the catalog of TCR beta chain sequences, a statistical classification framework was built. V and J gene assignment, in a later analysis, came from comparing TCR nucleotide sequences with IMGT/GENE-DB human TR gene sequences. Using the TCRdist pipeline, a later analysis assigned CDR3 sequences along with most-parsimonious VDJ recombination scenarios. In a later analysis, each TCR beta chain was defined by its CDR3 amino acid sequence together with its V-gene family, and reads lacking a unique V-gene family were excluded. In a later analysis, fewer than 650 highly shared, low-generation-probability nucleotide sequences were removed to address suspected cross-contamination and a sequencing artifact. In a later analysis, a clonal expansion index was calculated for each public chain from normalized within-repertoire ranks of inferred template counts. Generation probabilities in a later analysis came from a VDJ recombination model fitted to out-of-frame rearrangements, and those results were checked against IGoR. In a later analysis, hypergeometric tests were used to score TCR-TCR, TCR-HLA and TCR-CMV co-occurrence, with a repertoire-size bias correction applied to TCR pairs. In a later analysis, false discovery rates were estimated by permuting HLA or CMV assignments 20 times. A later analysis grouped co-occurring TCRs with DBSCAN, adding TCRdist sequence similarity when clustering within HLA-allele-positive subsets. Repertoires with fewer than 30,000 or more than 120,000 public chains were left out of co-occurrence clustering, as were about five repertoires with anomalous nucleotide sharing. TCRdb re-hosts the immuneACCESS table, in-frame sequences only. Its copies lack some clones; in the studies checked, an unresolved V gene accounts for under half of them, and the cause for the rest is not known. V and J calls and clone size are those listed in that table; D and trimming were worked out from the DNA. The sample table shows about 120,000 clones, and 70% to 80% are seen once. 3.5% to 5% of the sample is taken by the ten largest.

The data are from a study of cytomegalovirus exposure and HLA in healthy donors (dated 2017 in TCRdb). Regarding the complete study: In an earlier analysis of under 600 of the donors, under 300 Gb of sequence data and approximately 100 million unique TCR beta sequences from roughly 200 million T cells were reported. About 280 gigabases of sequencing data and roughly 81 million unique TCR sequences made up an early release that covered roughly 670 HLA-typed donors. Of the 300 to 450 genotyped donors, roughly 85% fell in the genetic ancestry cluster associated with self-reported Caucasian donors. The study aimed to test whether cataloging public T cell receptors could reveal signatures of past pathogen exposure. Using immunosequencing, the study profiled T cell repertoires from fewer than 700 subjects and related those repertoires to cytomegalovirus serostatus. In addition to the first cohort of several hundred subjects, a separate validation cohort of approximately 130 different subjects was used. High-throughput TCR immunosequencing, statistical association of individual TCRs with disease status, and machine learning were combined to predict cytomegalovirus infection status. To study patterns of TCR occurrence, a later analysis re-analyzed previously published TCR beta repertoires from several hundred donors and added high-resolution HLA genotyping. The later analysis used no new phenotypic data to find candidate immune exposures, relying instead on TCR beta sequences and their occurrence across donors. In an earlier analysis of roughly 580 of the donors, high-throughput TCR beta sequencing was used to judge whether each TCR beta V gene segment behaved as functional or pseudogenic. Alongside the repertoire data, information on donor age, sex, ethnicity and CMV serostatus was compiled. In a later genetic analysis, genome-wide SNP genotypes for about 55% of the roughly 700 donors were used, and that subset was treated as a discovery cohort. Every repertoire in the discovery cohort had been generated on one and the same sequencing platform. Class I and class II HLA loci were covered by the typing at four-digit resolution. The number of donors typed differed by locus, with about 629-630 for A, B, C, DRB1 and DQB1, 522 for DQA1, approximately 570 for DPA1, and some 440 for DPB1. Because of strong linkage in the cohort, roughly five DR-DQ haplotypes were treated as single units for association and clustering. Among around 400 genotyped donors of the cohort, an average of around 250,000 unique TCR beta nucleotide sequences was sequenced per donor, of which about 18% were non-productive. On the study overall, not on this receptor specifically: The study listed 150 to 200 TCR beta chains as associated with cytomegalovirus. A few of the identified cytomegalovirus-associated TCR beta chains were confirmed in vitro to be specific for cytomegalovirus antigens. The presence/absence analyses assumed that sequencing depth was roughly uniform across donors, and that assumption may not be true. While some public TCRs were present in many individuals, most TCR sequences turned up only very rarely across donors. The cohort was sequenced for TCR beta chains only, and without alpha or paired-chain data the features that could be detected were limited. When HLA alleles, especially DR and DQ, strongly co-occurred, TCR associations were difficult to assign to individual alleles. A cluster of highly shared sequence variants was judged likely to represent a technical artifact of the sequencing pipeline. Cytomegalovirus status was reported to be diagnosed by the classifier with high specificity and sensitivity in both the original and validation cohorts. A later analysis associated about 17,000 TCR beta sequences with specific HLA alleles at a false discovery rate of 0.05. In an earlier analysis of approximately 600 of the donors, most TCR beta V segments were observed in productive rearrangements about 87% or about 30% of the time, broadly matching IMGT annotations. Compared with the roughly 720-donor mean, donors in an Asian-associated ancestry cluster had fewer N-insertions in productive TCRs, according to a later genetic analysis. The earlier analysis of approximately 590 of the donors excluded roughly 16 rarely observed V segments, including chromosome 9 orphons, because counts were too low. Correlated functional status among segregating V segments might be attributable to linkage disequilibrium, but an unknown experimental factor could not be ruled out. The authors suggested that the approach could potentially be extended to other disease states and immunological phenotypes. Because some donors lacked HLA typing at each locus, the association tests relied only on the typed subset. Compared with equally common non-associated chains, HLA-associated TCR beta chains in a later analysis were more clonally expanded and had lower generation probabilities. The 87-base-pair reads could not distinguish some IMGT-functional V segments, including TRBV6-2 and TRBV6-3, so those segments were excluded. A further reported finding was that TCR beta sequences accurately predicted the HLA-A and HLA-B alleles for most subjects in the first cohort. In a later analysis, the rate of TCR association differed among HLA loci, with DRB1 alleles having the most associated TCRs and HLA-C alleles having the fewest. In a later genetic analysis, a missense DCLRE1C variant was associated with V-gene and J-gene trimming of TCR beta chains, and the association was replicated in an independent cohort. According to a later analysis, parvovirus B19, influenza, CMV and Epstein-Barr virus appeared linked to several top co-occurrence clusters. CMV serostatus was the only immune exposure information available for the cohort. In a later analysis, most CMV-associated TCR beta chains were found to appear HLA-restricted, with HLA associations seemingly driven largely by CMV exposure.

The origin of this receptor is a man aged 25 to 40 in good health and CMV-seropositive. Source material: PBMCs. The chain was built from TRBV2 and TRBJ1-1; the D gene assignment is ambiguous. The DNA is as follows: TGTGCCAGCGGAGGGATGAACACTGAAGCTTTCTTT. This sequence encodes CASGGMNTEAFF. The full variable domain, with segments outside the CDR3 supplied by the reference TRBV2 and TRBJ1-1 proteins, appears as EPEVTQTPSHQVTQMGQEVILRCVPISNHLYFYWYRQILGQKVEFLVSFYNNEISEKSEIFDDQFSVERPDGSNFTLKIRSTKLEDSAMYFCASGGMNTEAFFGQGTRLTVV.